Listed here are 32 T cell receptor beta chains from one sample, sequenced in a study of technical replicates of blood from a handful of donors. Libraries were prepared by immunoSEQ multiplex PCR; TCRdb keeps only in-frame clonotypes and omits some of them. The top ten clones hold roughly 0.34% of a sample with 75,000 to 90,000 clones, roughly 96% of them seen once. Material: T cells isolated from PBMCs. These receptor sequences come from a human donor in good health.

The CDR3 DNA is TGTGCCAGCAGCTTATCGGGCCGGAGGGGTATAGGAGGCTACACCTTC. Translated: CASSLSGRRGIGGYTF. The chain carries TRBV11-1 and TRBJ1-2; possible D gene TRBD1, 5 bases. The ends were cut back, 2 bases at V and 8 bases at J, with 21 bases in the middle. Germline V gives CDR1 SGHAT, CDR2 FQDESV (reference sequence). This CDR3 has 16 residues.

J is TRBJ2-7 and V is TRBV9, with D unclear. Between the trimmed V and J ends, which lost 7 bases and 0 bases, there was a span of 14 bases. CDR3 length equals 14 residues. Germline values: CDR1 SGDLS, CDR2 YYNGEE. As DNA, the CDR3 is TGTGCCAGCTCAAAGAGAGTAGACTCCTACGAGCAGTACTTC. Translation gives CASSKRVDSYEQYF. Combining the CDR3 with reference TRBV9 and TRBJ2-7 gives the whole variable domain DSGVTQTPKHLITATGQRVTLRCSPRSGDLSVYWYQQSLDQGLQFLIQYYNGEERAKGNILERFSAQQFPDLHSELNLSSLELGDSALYFCASSKRVDSYEQYFGPGTRLTVT.

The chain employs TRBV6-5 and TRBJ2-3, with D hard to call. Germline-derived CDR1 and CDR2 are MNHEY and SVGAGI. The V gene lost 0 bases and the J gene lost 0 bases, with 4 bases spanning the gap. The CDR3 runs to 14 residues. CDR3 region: CASSYSHSTDTQYF. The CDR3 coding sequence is TGTGCCAGCAGTTACTCACACAGCACAGATACGCAGTATTTT.

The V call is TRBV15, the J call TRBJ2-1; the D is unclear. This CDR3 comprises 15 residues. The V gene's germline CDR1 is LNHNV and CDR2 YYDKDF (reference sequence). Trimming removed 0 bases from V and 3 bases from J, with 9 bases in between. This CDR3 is CATSRDSVFYNEQFF. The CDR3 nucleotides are TGTGCCACCAGCAGAGATTCAGTCTTCTACAATGAGCAGTTCTTC. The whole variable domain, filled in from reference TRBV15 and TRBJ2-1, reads DAMVIQNPRYQVTQFGKPVTLSCSQTLNHNVMYWYQQKSSQAPKLLFHYYDKDFNNEADTPDNFQSRRPNTSFCFLDIRSPGLGDTAMYLCATSRDSVFYNEQFFGPGTRLTVL.

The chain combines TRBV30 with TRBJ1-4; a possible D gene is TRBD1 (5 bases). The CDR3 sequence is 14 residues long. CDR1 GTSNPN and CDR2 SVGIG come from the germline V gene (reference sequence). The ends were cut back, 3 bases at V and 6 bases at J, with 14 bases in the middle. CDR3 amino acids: CAWRGELRDEKLFF. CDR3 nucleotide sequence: TGTGCCTGGAGAGGGGAACTTCGGGATGAAAAACTGTTTTTT.

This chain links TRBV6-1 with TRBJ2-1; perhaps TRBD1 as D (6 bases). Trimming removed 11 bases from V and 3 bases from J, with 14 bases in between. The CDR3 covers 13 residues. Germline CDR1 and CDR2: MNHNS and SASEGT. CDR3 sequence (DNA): TGTGCCGGACAGACCGACAACTACAATGAGCAGTTCTTC. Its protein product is CAGQTDNYNEQFF.

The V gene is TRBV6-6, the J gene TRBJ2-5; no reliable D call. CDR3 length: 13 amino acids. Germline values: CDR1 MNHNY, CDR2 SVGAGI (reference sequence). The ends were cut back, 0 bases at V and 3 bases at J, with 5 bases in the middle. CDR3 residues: CASSYSPEETQYF. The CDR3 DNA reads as TGTGCCAGCAGTTACTCTCCCGAAGAGACCCAGTACTTC.

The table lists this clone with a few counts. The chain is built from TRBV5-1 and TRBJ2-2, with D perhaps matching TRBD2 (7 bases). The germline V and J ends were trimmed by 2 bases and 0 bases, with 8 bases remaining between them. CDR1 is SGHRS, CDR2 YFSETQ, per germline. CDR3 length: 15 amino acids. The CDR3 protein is CASSFGGPNTGELFF. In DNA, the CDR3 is TGCGCCAGCAGCTTCGGGGGGCCGAACACCGGGGAGCTGTTTTTT.

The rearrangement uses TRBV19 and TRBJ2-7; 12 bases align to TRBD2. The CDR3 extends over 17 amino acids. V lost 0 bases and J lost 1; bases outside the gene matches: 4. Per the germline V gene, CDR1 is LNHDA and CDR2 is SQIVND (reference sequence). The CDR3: CASSIEASGRESYEQYF. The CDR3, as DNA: TGTGCCAGTAGTATAGAGGCTAGCGGGAGGGAGTCCTACGAGCAGTACTTC.

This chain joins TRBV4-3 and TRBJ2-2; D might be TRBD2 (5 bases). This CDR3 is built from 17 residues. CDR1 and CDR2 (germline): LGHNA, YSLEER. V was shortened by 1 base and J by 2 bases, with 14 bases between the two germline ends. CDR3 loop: CASSQAISGSNTGELFF. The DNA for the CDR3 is TGCGCCAGCAGCCAAGCGATCAGCGGCTCTAACACCGGGGAGCTGTTTTTT.

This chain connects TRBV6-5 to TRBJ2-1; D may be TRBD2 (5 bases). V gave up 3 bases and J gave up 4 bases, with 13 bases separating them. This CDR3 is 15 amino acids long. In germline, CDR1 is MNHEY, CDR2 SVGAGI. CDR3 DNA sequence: TGTGCCAGCAGTTATAACGTGGGAGATTACAATGAGCAGTTCTTC. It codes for CASSYNVGDYNEQFF.

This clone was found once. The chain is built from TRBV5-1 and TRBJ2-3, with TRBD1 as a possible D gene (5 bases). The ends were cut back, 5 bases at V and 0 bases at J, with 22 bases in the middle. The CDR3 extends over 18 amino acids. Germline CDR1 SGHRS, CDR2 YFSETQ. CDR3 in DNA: TGCGCCAGCAGTCGACCGTCTACAGGTTGGGATAGCACAGATACGCAGTATTTT. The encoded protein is CASSRPSTGWDSTDTQYF.

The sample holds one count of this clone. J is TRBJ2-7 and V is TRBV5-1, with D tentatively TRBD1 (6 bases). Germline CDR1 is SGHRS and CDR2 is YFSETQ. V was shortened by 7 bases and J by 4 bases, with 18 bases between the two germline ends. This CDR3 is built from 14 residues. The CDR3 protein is CASALQTQGYEQYF. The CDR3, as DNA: TGCGCCAGCGCGCTACAGACTCAGGGGTACGAGCAGTACTTC.

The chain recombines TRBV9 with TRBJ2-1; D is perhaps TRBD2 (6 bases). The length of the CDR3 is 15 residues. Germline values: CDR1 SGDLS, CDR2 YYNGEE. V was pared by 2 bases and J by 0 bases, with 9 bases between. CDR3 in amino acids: CASSVQRASYNEQFF. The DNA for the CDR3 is TGTGCCAGCAGCGTTCAGCGGGCCTCCTACAATGAGCAGTTCTTC.

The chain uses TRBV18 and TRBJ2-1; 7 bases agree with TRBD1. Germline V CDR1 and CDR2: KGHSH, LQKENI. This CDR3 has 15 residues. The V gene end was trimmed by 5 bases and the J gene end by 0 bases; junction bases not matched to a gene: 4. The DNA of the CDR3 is TGTGCCAGCTCATCAGGGGACAGCTCCTACAATGAGCAGTTCTTC. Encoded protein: CASSSGDSSYNEQFF.

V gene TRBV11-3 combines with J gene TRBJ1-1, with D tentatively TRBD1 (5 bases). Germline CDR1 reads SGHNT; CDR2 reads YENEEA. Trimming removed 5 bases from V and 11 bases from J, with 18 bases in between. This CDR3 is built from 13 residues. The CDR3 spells CASSPQTVGAAFF. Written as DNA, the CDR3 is TGTGCCAGCAGCCCCCAGACAGTTGGCGCGGCTTTCTTT.

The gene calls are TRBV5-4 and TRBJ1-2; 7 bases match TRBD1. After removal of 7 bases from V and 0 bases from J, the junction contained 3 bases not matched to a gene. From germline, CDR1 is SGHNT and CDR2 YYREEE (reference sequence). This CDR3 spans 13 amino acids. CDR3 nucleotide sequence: TGTGCCAGCGGGGACAGCCCTAACTATGGCTACACCTTC. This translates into CASGDSPNYGYTF.

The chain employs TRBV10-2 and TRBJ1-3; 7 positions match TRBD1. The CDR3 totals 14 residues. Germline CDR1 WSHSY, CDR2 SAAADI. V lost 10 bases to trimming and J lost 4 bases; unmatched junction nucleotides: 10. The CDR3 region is CATEGQAEGNTIYF. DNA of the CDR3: TGCGCCACCGAAGGACAGGCCGAGGGAAACACCATATATTTT.

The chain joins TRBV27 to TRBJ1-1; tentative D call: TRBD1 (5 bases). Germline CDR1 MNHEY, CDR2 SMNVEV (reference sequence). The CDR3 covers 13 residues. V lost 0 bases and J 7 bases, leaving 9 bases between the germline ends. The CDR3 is CASSLSYQGEAFF. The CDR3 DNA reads TGTGCCAGCAGTTTATCGTACCAGGGTGAAGCTTTCTTT.

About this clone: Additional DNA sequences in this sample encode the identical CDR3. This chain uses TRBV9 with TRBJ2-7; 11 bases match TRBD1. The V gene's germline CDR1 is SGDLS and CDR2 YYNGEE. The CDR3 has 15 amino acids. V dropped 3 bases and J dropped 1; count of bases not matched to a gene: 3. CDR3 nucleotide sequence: TGTGCCAGCAGCGCCGGGACAGGGGGATCCTACGAGCAGTACTTC. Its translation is CASSAGTGGSYEQYF.

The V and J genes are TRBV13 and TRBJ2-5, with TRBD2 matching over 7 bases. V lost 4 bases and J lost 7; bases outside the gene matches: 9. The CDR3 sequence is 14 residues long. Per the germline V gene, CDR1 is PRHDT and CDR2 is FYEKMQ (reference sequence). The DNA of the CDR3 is TGTGCCAGCAGCTCACCCAGAGGCGGGAGGACCCAGTACTTC. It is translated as CASSSPRGGRTQYF.

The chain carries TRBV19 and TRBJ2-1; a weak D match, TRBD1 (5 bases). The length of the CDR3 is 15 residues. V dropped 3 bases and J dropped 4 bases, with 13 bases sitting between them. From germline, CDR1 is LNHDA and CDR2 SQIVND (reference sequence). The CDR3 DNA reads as TGTGCCAGTAGTATGGTACAGGTGACATACAATGAGCAGTTCTTC. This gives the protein CASSMVQVTYNEQFF.

This CDR3 is CASSTGHTEAFF. For the CDR3, the DNA is TGTGCCAGCAGTACAGGGCACACTGAAGCTTTCTTT. The chain employs TRBV2 and TRBJ1-1; perhaps TRBD1 as D (6 bases). V lost 5 bases and J lost 3, with 7 bases in between. The germline V gene has CDR1 SNHLY and CDR2 FYNNEI. The CDR3 runs to 12 residues.

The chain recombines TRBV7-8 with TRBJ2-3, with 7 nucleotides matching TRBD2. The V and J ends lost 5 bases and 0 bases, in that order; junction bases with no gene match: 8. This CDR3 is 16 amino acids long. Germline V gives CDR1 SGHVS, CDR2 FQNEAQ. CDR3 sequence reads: CASSLMSGTSTDTQYF. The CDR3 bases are TGTGCCAGCAGCCTTATGAGCGGGACTAGCACAGATACGCAGTATTTT.

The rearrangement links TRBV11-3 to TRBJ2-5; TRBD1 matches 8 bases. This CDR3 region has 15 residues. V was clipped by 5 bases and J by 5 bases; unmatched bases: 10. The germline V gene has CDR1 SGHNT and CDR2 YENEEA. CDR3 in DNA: TGTGCCAGCAGCCACGAACCAGGGGGCAAGGAGACCCAGTACTTC. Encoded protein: CASSHEPGGKETQYF.

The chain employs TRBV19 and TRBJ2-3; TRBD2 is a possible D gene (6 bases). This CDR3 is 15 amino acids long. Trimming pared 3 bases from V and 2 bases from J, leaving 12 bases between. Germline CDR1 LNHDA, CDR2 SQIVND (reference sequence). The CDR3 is CASSIEAGDTDTQYF. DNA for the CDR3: TGTGCCAGTAGTATCGAAGCGGGTGACACAGATACGCAGTATTTT.

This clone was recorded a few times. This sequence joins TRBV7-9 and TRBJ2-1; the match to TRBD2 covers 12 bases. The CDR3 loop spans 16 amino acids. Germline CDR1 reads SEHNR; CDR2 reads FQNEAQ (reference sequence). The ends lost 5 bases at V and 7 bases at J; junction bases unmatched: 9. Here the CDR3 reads CASSPLAGGPGNEQFF. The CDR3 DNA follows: TGTGCCAGCAGCCCTCTAGCGGGAGGGCCGGGAAATGAGCAGTTCTTC.

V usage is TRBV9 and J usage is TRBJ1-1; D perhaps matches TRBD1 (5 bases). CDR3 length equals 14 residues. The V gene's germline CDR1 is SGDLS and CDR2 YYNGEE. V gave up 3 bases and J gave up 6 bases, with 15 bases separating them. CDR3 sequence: CASSAQQDMPEAFF. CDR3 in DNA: TGTGCCAGCAGCGCCCAACAGGATATGCCTGAAGCTTTCTTT.

The CDR3 sequence: CASSPKGVYSNQPQHF. As DNA, the CDR3 is TGTGCCAGCAGCCCGAAGGGAGTTTATAGCAATCAGCCCCAGCATTTT. The chain combines TRBV28 with TRBJ1-5; D call uncertain. Trimming cost V 6 bases and J 0 bases, with 15 bases left between them. CDR3 length: 16 residues. Looked up from germline, CDR1 is MDHEN and CDR2 is SYDVKM.

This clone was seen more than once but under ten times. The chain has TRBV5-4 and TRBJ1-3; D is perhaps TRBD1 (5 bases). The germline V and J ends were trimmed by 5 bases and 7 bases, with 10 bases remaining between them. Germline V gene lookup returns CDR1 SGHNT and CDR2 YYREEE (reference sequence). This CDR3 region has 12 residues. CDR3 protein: CASSRGGNTIYF. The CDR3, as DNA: TGTGCCAGCAGTCGCGGGGGGAACACCATATATTTT.

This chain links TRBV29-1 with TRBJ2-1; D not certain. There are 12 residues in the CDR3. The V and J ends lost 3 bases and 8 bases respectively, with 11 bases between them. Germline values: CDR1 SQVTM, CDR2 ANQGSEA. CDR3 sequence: CSVDPQVDEQFF. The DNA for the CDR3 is TGCAGCGTTGATCCCCAGGTGGATGAGCAGTTCTTC.

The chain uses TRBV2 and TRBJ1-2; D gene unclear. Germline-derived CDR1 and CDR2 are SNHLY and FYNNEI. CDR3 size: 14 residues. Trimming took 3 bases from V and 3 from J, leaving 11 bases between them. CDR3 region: CASSEATEYYGYTF. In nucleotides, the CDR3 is TGTGCCAGCAGTGAGGCTACAGAGTACTATGGCTACACCTTC. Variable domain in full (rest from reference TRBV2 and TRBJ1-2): EPEVTQTPSHQVTQMGQEVILRCVPISNHLYFYWYRQILGQKVEFLVSFYNNEISEKSEIFDDQFSVERPDGSNFTLKIRSTKLEDSAMYFCASSEATEYYGYTFGSGTRLTVV.